The 3 T cell receptor beta chains in this list originate from one sample, sequenced in a study of blood T cell repertoires in COVID-19. Sequencing used immunoSEQ multiplex PCR; TCRdb keeps in-frame clones, though not all of them. The table records over 25,000 clones, approximately 91% of them present only once. Source material: peripheral blood. These receptors all stem from a human donor with active COVID-19. The donor label of this sample is uncertain.

This clone showed up just once. The rearrangement links TRBV18 to TRBJ2-7, with TRBD2 matching 8 bases. This CDR3 is built from 14 residues. CDR1 and CDR2 from the germline V gene are KGHSH and LQKENI. The V gene end was trimmed by 2 bases and the J gene end by 0 bases; junction bases not matched to a gene: 0. The CDR3, as DNA: TGTGCCAGCTCACCAACTAGCGGCTCCTACGAGCAGTACTTC. This encodes CASSPTSGSYEQYF.

V usage is TRBV4-2 and J usage is TRBJ2-3; D uncertain. The germline V gene has CDR1 LGHNA and CDR2 YNFKEQ. The CDR3 has 15 amino acids. V lost 0 bases, J lost 2 bases, and 9 bases lay in between. CDR3 region: CASSQDSSPTDTQYF. The CDR3 bases are TGTGCCAGCAGCCAAGATTCCTCTCCCACAGATACGCAGTATTTT.

This clone was counted only a few times. The V gene is TRBV4-1, the J gene TRBJ2-2, with D perhaps matching TRBD1 (5 bases). In germline, CDR1 is MGHRA, CDR2 YSYEKL. Trimming cost V 4 bases and J 3 bases, with 12 bases left between them. This CDR3 region has 15 residues. The CDR3 protein is CASSLQDSYTGELFF. DNA for the CDR3: TGCGCCAGCAGCCTTCAAGACAGTTACACCGGGGAGCTGTTTTTT.